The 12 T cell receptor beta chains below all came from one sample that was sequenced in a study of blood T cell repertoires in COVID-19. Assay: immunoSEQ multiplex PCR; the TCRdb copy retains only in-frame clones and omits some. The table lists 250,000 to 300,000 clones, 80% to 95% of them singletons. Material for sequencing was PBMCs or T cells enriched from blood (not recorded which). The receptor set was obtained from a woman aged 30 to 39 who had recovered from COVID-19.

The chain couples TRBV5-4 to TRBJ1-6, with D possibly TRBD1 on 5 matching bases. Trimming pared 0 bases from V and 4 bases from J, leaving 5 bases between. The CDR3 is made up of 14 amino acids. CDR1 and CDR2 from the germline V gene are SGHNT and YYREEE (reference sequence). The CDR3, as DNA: TGTGCCAGCAGCTTGGAGGGGTATAATTCACCCCTCCACTTT. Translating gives CASSLEGYNSPLHF.

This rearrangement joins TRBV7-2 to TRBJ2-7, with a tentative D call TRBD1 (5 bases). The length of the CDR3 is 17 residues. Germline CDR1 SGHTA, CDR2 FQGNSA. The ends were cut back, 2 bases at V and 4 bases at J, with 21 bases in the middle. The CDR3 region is CASSLNTGIIQSYEQYF. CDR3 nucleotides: TGTGCCAGCAGCTTAAACACAGGAATTATTCAATCATACGAGCAGTACTTC.

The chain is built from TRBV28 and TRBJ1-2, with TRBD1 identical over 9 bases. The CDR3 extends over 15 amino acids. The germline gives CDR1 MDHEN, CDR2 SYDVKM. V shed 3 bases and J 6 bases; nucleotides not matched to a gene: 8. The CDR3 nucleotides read TGTGCCAGCAGTTTGTGGGACAGGGAGGGAAATGGCTACACCTTC. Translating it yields CASSLWDREGNGYTF.

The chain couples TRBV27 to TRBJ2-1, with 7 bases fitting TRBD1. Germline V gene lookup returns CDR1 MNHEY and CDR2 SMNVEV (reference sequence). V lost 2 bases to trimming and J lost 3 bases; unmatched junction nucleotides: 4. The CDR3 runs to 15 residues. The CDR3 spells CASSLRDRDYNEQFF. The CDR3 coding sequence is TGTGCCAGCAGTTTACGAGACAGGGACTACAATGAGCAGTTCTTC.

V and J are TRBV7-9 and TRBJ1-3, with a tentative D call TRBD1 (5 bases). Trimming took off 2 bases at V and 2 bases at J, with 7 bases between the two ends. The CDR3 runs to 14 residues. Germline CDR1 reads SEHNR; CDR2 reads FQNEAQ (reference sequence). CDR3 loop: CASSLRGTGNTIYF. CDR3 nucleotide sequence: TGTGCCAGCAGCTTAAGGGGAACTGGAAACACCATATATTTT.

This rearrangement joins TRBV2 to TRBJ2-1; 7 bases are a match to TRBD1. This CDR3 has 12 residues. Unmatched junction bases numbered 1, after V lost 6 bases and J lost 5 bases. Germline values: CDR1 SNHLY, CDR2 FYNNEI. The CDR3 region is CASRDRHNEQFF. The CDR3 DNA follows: TGTGCCAGCAGGGACAGGCACAATGAGCAGTTCTTC.

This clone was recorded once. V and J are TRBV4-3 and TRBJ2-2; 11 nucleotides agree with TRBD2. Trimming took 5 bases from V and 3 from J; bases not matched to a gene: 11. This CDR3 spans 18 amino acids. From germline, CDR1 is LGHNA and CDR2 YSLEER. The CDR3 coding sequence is TGCGCCAGCAGCGGAATGCCGAATAGCGGGAGGGACACCGGGGAGCTGTTTTTT. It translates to CASSGMPNSGRDTGELFF.

The CDR3, as DNA: TGTGCCACCAGTGATAGTGGACTTTACTACAATGAGCAGTTCTTC. Translating it yields CATSDSGLYYNEQFF. V is TRBV24-1 and J is TRBJ2-1; the D gene is possibly TRBD2 (5 bases). CDR3 length: 15 amino acids. CDR1 is KGHDR and CDR2 is SFDVKD in the germline V gene. Trimming removed 3 bases from V and 3 bases from J, with 11 bases in between.

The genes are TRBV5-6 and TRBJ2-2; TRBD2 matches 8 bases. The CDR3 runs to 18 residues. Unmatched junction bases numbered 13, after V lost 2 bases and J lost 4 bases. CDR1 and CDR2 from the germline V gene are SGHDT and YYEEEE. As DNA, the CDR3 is TGTGCCAGCAGCTTTCAGGAGACCGGACTAGCAGTCACCGGGGAGCTGTTTTTT. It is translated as CASSFQETGLAVTGELFF.

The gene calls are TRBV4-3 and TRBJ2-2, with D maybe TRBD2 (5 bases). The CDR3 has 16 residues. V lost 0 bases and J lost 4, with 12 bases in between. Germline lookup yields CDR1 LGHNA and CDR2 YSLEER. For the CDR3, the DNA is TGCGCCAGCAGCCAAGATGAGGGTTTCAGCACCGGGGAGCTGTTTTTT. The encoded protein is CASSQDEGFSTGELFF.

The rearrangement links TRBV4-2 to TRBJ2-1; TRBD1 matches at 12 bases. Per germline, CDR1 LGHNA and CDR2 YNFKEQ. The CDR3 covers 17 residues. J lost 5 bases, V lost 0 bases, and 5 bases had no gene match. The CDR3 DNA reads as TGTGCCAGCAGCCAAGATTGGGACAGGGGGCTCAACAATGAGCAGTTCTTC. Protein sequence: CASSQDWDRGLNNEQFF.

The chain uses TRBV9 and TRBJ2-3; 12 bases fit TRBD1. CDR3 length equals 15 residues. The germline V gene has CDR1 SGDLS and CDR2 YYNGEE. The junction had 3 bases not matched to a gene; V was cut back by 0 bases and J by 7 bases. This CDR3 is CASSVGDRGQNTQYF. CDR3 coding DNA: TGTGCCAGCAGCGTAGGGGACAGGGGGCAGAATACGCAGTATTTT.